Listed below are T cell receptor beta chains from one sample, sequenced in a study of cytomegalovirus exposure and HLA in healthy donors. Produced via immunoSEQ multiplex PCR; TCRdb's table is partial and in-frame only. The sample table includes roughly 57,000 clones. Specimen: PBMCs. These receptors were collected from a woman in her thirties in good health and CMV-seropositive. Both conserved end residues are part of each CDR3. D genes are given only for firm matches.

V gene	D gene	J gene	CDR3 DNA	CDR3 protein
TRBV6-5	.	TRBJ2-7	TGTGCCAGCAGGGGCCCGGGGGTTTCCTACGAGCAGTACTTC	CASRGPGVSYEQYF
TRBV28	TRBD2	TRBJ2-3	TGTGCCAGCAGTATACGAGCGGGGGGGCCCGGCGCAGATACGCAGTATTTT	CASSIRAGGPGADTQYF
TRBV6-5	TRBD1	TRBJ1-2	TGTGCCAGCAGGGTCGGGACAGGGGACGGCTACACCTTC	CASRVGTGDGYTF
TRBV6-6	TRBD1	TRBJ1-4	TGTGCCAGCAGTGAGACGACAGGGGAACTTGAAAAACTGTTTTTT	CASSETTGELEKLFF
TRBV6-1	TRBD2	TRBJ2-5	TGTGCCAGCAGTGAACTAGCGGGAGGGAGGCAAGAGACCCAGTACTTC	CASSELAGGRQETQYF
TRBV4-3	TRBD1	TRBJ2-3	TGCGCCAGCAGCGATACAGGGGCTAGCACAGATACGCAGTATTTT	CASSDTGASTDTQYF
TRBV2	.	TRBJ2-3	TGTGCCAGCAGTGAATTCTCGGGGGTCACCACAGATACGCAGTATTTT	CASSEFSGVTTDTQYF
TRBV18	TRBD2	TRBJ2-1	TGTGCCAGCTCACCACCCGTACTAGCGGGGATCCATGAGCAGTTCTTC	CASSPPVLAGIHEQFF
TRBV29-1	TRBD2	TRBJ2-7	TGCAGCGTTGTGATGGCTAGCGGGAGGGGCGAGCAGTACTTC	CSVVMASGRGEQYF
TRBV29-1	.	TRBJ2-1	TGCAGCGTTTGGGGACCGGGACTGGCTTTGGATGAGCAGTTCTTC	CSVWGPGLALDEQFF
TRBV4-2	TRBD1	TRBJ1-4	TGTGCCAGCAGCCAGGACCGGGACAGGGCAAATGAAAAACTGTTTTTT	CASSQDRDRANEKLFF
TRBV28	TRBD1	TRBJ1-5	TGTGCCAGCAGCTTCCGGGACAGGGGGCCTCATTTT	CASSFRDRGPHF
TRBV6-5	.	TRBJ2-7	TGTGCCAGCAGTTATTCTCCAGCCACAACAGGCGAGCAGTACTTC	CASSYSPATTGEQYF
TRBV9	TRBD2	TRBJ2-1	TGTGCCAGCAGCCCTAGCGGGAGTTGGAATGAGCAGTTCTTC	CASSPSGSWNEQFF
TRBV4-2	.	TRBJ1-6	TGTGCCAGCAGCCAAGATGGCAGCGGGACCTATAATTCACCCCTCCACTTT	CASSQDGSGTYNSPLHF
TRBV5-8	.	TRBJ2-7	TGTGCCAGCAGCTTGGTGAACTCCTTC	CASSLVNSF
TRBV19	TRBD1	TRBJ1-2	TGTGCCAGTAGTATATACGAGACAGGGGTGAGAAGTGATCTGTTCTATGGCTACACCTTC	CASSIYETGVRSDLFYGYTF
TRBV2	TRBD2	TRBJ2-3	TGTGCCAGCAGTACTCCTACCGGGAGGTTCGCAGATACGCAGTATTTT	CASSTPTGRFADTQYF
TRBV20-1	.	TRBJ1-1	TGCAGTGCTTTTATACGGAGGAAAGCTTTCTTT	CSAFIRRKAFF
TRBV11-2	.	TRBJ1-6	TGTGCCAGCAGCTCAGGATACAGATCACCCCTCCACTTT	CASSSGYRSPLHF
TRBV2	TRBD1	TRBJ1-2	TGTGCCAGCAGTGACTCGACAGGGGGCATCTATGGCTACACCTTC	CASSDSTGGIYGYTF
TRBV5-8	TRBD1	TRBJ2-1	TGTGCCAGCACCCGGAGAGGGACAGGGGCTAACAATGAGCAGTTCTTC	CASTRRGTGANNEQFF
TRBV5-1	TRBD1	TRBJ2-7	TGCGCCAGCAGCGGACAGGTTCCTGTAGAGCAGTACTTC	CASSGQVPVEQYF
TRBV29-1	.	TRBJ1-4	TGCAGCGTTGAAGAGGGAAAGGGGGAAAAACTGTTTTTT	CSVEEGKGEKLFF
TRBV13	TRBD1	TRBJ2-5	TGTGCCAGCAAAGACAGGGGGCAGGAGACCCAGTACTTC	CASKDRGQETQYF
TRBV28	.	TRBJ2-3	TGTGCCAGCAGTTCCCCAACTCACCTCACAGATACGCAGTATTTT	CASSSPTHLTDTQYF
TRBV29-1	.	TRBJ1-1	TGCAGCGCACGAACAGGGCTAAACACTGAAGCTTTCTTT	CSARTGLNTEAFF
TRBV7-9	.	TRBJ2-2	TGTGCCAGCAACGTTATACAGGGCTCGAGCACCGGGGAGCTGTTTTTT	CASNVIQGSSTGELFF
TRBV5-1	TRBD2	TRBJ2-1	TGCGCCAGCACCAGGGTTGGACTAGCGGGGGATGAGCAGTTCTTC	CASTRVGLAGDEQFF
TRBV15	.	TRBJ2-7	TGTGCCACCAGCAGCGGGAATGACCCCTACGAGCAGTACTTC	CATSSGNDPYEQYF
TRBV30	TRBD1	TRBJ2-7	TGTGCCTGGTGGGGTGGGACAGGCGACGAGCAGTACTTC	CAWWGGTGDEQYF
TRBV7-8	.	TRBJ2-7	TGTGCCAGCAGCTTACCTTGGCGGAGCTCCTACGAGCAGTACTTC	CASSLPWRSSYEQYF
TRBV6-5	.	TRBJ2-7	TGTGCCAGCAGTTACCGGGGGAGCGAGCAGTACTTC	CASSYRGSEQYF
TRBV5-1	TRBD1	TRBJ2-2	TGCGCCAGCAGCATAAGGACAGGGGGCTTGAACACCGGGGAGCTGTTTTTT	CASSIRTGGLNTGELFF
TRBV30	TRBD1	TRBJ1-2	TGTGCCTGGTACAGGGGGCAAGATGGCTACACCTTC	CAWYRGQDGYTF
TRBV30	.	TRBJ2-7	TGTGCCTGGAGTAAGGGCGGGGTCCCTTGGGAGCAGTACTTC	CAWSKGGVPWEQYF
TRBV5-1	.	TRBJ1-1	TGCGCCAGCAGCTTGCGGGATATGAACACTGAAGCTTTCTTT	CASSLRDMNTEAFF
TRBV30	TRBD1	TRBJ2-3	TGTGCCTGGAGTCCGGGACAGGGGGGAGCAGATACGCAGTATTTT	CAWSPGQGGADTQYF
TRBV19	TRBD2	TRBJ2-5	TGTGCCAGTAGTATCGGGGGAAGCGGGGGGCAAGAGACCCAGTACTTC	CASSIGGSGGQETQYF
TRBV19	TRBD1	TRBJ2-7	TGTGCCAGTAGCACCCGGGGGACAGGGGGCTTCTACGAGCAGTACTTC	CASSTRGTGGFYEQYF
TRBV30	.	TRBJ1-6	TGTGCCTGGGACTCGACAGGCGATAATTCACCCCTCCACTTT	CAWDSTGDNSPLHF
TRBV21-1	.	TRBJ2-7	TGTGCCAGCAGCAAGGGGGAGGGAAAGGACTCCTACGAGCAGTACTTC	CASSKGEGKDSYEQYF
TRBV6-5	TRBD2	TRBJ2-1	TGTGCCAGTTCCGAGCGGGAGGGCCTCCACAATGAGCAGTTCTTC	CASSEREGLHNEQFF
TRBV21-1	.	TRBJ2-4	TGTGCCAGCAGTGAGGGGAGGGCCGCCAAAAACATTCAGTACTTC	CASSEGRAAKNIQYF
TRBV10-2	.	TRBJ1-1	TGCGCCAGCAGTGAGGGGGCGGGGACTGAAGCTTTCTTT	CASSEGAGTEAFF
TRBV5-1	TRBD2	TRBJ2-7	TGCGCCAGCAGCGCGCAGACTAGCGGGGTCCCCTACGAGCAGTACTTC	CASSAQTSGVPYEQYF
TRBV6-5	TRBD2	TRBJ2-7	TGTGCCAGCAGTCAGACTAGCGACGTCTACGAGCAGTACTTC	CASSQTSDVYEQYF
TRBV7-9	TRBD1	TRBJ1-2	TGTGCCAGCAGCTTAGGATCGGTGGGACAGGCGATAGGCTACACCTTC	CASSLGSVGQAIGYTF
TRBV14	TRBD1	TRBJ2-7	TGTGCCAGCAGCCTTGCAGGGGGTCAACCTTGGTACGAGCAGTACTTC	CASSLAGGQPWYEQYF
TRBV18	.	TRBJ2-5	TGTGCCAGCTCACCAGAAAGCGGGACACCGGGGGGGACCCAGTACTTC	CASSPESGTPGGTQYF
TRBV6-6	.	TRBJ2-7	TGTGCCAGCAGGCGAAGCGGGTACGAGCAGTACTTC	CASRRSGYEQYF
TRBV9	TRBD2	TRBJ2-2	TGTGCCAGCAGCGCGACTAGCGGGAGTAGGACCAGCGGGGAGCTGTTTTTT	CASSATSGSRTSGELFF
TRBV11-3	TRBD1	TRBJ2-3	TGTGCCAGCAGCTTACAATCGACAGGGGGGCGGGACAACCGGCATTTT	CASSLQSTGGRDNRHF
TRBV29-1	TRBD1	TRBJ2-2	TGCAGCGTCGGACAGGGGGCGGGCGGGGAGCTGTTTTTT	CSVGQGAGGELFF
TRBV30	.	TRBJ1-1	TGTGCCTGGAGTCCTCGATTCTTGGGGCGGAGGGGCACTGAAGCTTTCTTT	CAWSPRFLGRRGTEAFF
TRBV6-1	.	TRBJ2-2	TGTGCCAGCAGCAACAGACACTCGAACACCGGGGAGCTGTTTTTT	CASSNRHSNTGELFF
TRBV19	TRBD1	TRBJ1-6	TGTGCCAGTAGTATGGGCAGGGACAGCAGTTCACCCCTCCACTTT	CASSMGRDSSSPLHF
TRBV15	.	TRBJ1-3	TGTGCCACCAGCAGAGGGGGGGGAATAGGAAACACCATATATTTT	CATSRGGGIGNTIYF